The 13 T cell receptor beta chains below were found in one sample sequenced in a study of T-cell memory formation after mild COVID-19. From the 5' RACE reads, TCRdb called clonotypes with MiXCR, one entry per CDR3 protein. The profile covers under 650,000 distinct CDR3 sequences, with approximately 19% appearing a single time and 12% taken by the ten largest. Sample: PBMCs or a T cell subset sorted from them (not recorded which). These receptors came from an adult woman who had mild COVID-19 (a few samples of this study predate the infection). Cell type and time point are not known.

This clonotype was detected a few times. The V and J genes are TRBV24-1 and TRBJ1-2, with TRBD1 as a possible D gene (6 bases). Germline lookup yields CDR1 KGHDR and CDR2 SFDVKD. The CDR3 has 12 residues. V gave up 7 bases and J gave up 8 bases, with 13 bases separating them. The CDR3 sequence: CATSFAGDGYTF. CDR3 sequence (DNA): TGTGCCACCAGCTTTGCAGGGGACGGCTACACCTTC.

The CDR3 loop reads CASSLPGYHEQYF. DNA for the CDR3: TGTGCCAGCTCTCTTCCGGGGTACCACGAGCAGTACTTC. The J gene is TRBJ2-7, the V gene TRBV7-9, with D perhaps matching TRBD2 (5 bases). This CDR3 spans 13 amino acids. The germline V and J ends were trimmed by 8 bases and 5 bases, with 16 bases remaining between them. Germline V CDR1 and CDR2: SEHNR, FQNEAQ (reference sequence).

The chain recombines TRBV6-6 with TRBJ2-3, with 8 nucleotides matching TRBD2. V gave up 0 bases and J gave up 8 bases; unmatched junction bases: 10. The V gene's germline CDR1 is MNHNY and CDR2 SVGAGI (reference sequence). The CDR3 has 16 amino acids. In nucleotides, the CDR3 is TGTGCCAGCAGTTACTCTGCGGGAGGCCCCAGGGGTACGCAGTATTTT. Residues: CASSYSAGGPRGTQYF.

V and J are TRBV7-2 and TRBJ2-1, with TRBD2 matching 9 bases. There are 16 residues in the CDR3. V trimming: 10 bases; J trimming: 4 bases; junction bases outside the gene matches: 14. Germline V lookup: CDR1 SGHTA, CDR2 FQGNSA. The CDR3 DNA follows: TGTGCCACAGGACTAGCGTCAACTCGGATATACAATGAGCAGTTCTTC. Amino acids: CATGLASTRIYNEQFF. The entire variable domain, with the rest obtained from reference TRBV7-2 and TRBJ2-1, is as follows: GAGVSQSPSNKVTEKGKDVELRCDPISGHTALYWYRQSLGQGLEFLIYFQGNSAPDKSGLPSDRFSAERTGGSVSTLTIQRTQQEDSAVYLCATGLASTRIYNEQFFGPGTRLTVL.

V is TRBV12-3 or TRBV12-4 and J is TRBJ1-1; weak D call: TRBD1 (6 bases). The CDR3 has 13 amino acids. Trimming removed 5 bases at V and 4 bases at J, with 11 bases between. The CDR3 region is CASSPARGTEAFF. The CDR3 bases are TGTGCCAGCAGTCCGGCCAGGGGCACTGAAGCTTTCTTT.

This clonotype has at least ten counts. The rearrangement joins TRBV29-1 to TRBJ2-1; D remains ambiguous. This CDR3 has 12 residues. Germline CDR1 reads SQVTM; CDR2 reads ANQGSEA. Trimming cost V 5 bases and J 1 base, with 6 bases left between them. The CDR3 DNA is TGCAGCGTTAAGAGTTCCTACAATGAGCAGTTCTTC. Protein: CSVKSSYNEQFF.

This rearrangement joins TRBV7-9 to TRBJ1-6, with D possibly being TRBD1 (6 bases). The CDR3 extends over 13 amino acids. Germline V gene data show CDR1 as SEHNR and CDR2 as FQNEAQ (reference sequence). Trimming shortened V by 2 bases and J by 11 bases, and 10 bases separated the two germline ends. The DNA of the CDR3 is TGTGCCAGCAGCTTAACTGGGGGCACACCCCTCCACTTT. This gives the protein CASSLTGGTPLHF.

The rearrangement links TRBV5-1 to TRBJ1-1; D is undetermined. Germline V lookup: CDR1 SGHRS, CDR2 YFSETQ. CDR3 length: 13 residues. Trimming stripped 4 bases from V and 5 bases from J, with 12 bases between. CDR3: CASSPVGRTEAFF. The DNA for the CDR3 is TGCGCCAGCAGCCCGGTGGGGAGGACTGAAGCTTTCTTT.

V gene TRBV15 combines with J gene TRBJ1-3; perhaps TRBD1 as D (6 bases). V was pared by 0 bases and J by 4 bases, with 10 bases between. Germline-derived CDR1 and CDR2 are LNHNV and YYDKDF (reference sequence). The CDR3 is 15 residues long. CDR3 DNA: TGTGCCACCAGCAGAGAGGCAGGGGCCGGAAACACCATATATTTT. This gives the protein CATSREAGAGNTIYF.

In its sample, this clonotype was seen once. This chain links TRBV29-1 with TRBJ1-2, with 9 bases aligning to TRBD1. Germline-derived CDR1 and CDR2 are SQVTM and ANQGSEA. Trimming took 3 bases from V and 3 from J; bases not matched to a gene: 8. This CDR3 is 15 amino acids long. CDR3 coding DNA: TGCAGCGTTGAGAGACGGGACAGGGAGTACTATGGCTACACCTTC. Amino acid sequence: CSVERRDREYYGYTF.

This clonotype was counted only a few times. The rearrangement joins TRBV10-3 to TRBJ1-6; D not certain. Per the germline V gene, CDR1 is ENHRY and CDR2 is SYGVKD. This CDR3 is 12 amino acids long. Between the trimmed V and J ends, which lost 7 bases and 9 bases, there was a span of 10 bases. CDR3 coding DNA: TGTGCCATCATGCAGCCTGGTTCACCCCTCCACTTT. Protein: CAIMQPGSPLHF.

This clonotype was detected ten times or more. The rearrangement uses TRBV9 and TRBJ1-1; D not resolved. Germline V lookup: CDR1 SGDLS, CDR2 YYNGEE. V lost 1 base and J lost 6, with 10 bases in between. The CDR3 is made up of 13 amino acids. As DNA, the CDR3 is TGTGCCAGCAGCGTATTTTCAGGATCTGAAGCTTTCTTT. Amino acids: CASSVFSGSEAFF. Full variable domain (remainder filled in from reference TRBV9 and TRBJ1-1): DSGVTQTPKHLITATGQRVTLRCSPRSGDLSVYWYQQSLDQGLQFLIQYYNGEERAKGNILERFSAQQFPDLHSELNLSSLELGDSALYFCASSVFSGSEAFFGQGTRLTVV.

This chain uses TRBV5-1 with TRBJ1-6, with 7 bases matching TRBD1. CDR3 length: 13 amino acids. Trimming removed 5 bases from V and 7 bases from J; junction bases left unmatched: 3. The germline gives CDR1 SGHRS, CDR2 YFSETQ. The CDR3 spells CASRGTANSPLHF. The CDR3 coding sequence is TGCGCCAGCAGGGGGACAGCAAATTCACCCCTCCACTTT.